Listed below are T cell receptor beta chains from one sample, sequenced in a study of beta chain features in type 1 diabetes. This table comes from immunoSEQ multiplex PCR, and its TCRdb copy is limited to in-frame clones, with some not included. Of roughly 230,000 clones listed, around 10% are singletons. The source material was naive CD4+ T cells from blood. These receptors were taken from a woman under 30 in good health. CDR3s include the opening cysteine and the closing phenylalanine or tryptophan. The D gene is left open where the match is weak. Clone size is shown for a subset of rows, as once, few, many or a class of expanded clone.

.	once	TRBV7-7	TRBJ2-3	TGTGCCAGCAGCTCGTCCGGGAGTGCAGATACGCAGTATTTT	CASSSSGSADTQYF
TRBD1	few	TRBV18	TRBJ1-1	TGTGCCAGCTCACCCCAACAGGGGGGTGGGACTGAAGCTTTCTTT	CASSPQQGGGTEAFF
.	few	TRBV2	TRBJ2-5	TGTGCCAGCAGTCAGGGTTCGGGAGAGACCCAGTACTTC	CASSQGSGETQYF
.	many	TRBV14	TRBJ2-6	TGTGCCAGCAGCCAAGAGTCAGTGACTGGGGCCAACGTCCTGACTTTC	CASSQESVTGANVLTF
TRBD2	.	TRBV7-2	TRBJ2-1	TGTGCCAGCAGCCAACTAGCGGGAGGGGCGGGTGAGCAGTTCTTC	CASSQLAGGAGEQFF
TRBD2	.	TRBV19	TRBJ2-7	TGTGCCAGTAGTAGGACTAGCGGACCCTACGAGCAGTACTTC	CASSRTSGPYEQYF
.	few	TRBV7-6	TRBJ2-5	TGTGCCAGCAGCTCAAGTGCGCGAGAGACCCAGTACTTC	CASSSSARETQYF
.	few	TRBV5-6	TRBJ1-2	TGTGCCAGCAGCTTGGCATCGAACAATGGCTACACCTTC	CASSLASNNGYTF
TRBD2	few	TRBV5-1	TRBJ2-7	TGCGCCAGCAGCTTTTCGACCGGGACTAGCGGGTACTACGAGCAGTACTTC	CASSFSTGTSGYYEQYF
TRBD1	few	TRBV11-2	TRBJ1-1	TGTGCCAGCAGCGCCTGGACAGGGAGGGGATTGGGCACTGAAGCTTTCTTT	CASSAWTGRGLGTEAFF
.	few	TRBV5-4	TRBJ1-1	TGTGCCAGCAGCTTGGGAGGTTTGCGGAACACTGAAGCTTTCTTT	CASSLGGLRNTEAFF
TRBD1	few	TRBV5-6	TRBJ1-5	TGTGCCAGCAGCTTCCGGGACAGACCTAGCAATCAGCCCCAGCATTTT	CASSFRDRPSNQPQHF
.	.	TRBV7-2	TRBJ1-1	TGTGCCAGCAGCTTCGACAGAACTATTGAAGCTTTCTTT	CASSFDRTIEAFF
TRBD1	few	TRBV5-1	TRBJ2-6	TGCGCCAGCAGCTTGGCCCGGGACAGAGTTAACTCTGGGGCCAACGTCCTGACTTTC	CASSLARDRVNSGANVLTF
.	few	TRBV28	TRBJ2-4	TGTGCCAGCAGTCCTCAACTTACAGGCCTGGGGGCCAAAAACATTCAGTACTTC	CASSPQLTGLGAKNIQYF
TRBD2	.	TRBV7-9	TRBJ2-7	TGTGCCAGCAGCTTAGCGGAGGGAGGGCCAAACGAGCAGTACTTC	CASSLAEGGPNEQYF
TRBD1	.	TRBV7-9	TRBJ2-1	TGTGCCAGCAGCTTCCGACCGGGACAGGGCTACAATGAGCAGTTCTTC	CASSFRPGQGYNEQFF
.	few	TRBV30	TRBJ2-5	TGTGCCTGGAGTAAAAAGGGGTCCCATGGGGAGACCCAGTACTTC	CAWSKKGSHGETQYF
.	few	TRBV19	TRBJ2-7	TGTGCCAGTCGAGGAAGGGGCTCTGCCTACGAGCAGTACTTC	CASRGRGSAYEQYF
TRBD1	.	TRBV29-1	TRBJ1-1	TGCAGCGGGACGGACAGGGCCGGCACTGAAGCTTTCTTT	CSGTDRAGTEAFF
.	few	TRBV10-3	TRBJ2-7	TGTGCCACCGCCCTAGGCTCCTACGAGCAGTACTTC	CATALGSYEQYF
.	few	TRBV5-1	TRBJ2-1	TGCGCCAGCAGCCCTGGGGCAGGAAGCTCCTACAATGAGCAGTTCTTC	CASSPGAGSSYNEQFF
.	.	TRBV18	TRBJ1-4	TGTGCCAGCTCACCGGGAGGGATAGATGAAAAACTGTTTTTT	CASSPGGIDEKLFF